The entry below gives a single TCR beta chain sequence along with its context. Its antigen is unknown. The repertoire was sequenced with immunoSEQ multiplex PCR; TCRdb's copy has only in-frame clones and lacks some. This table holds some 110,000 clones, just under 95% found once. The data stem from a study of cytomegalovirus exposure and HLA in healthy donors. Findings and limits, study-wide: Cytomegalovirus-associated TCR beta chains were listed, numbering more than 150. In vitro work confirmed that three CMV-associated chains recognize CMV antigens.

This CDR3 contains 13 residues. The germline V and J ends were trimmed by 3 bases and 4 bases, with 7 bases remaining between them. Germline CDR1 SNHLY, CDR2 FYNNEI. The chain carries TRBV2 and TRBJ1-5; D uncertain. The source is a woman between 18 and 29 years old in good health and CMV-seronegative. Sequencing used PBMCs. In DNA form, the CDR3 reads TGTGCCAGCAGTGAGCGAGGGAATCAGCCCCAGCATTTT. It yields the protein CASSERGNQPQHF.